This TCR beta chain appears in the sequencing data of a study of T cells in pancreatic ductal adenocarcinoma. Study conclusions and caveats: Tumor samples had fewer productive templates and approximately 8-fold fewer unique clonotypes than blood.

TCRdb keeps only in-frame clones here, not all; method: immunoSEQ multiplex PCR. Here the sample spans roughly 16,000 clones, about nine tenths being singletons. The selected patients with pancreatic ductal adenocarcinoma had surgery but no neoadjuvant therapy. As regards this clone: Its specificity is not known.

V lost 3 bases to trimming and J lost 0 bases, with 9 bases between them. There are 15 residues in the CDR3. Per germline, CDR1 MNHEY and CDR2 SMNVEV (reference sequence). The chain joins TRBV27 to TRBJ1-5; perhaps TRBD1 as D (6 bases). This receptor was taken from a human donor with pancreatic ductal adenocarcinoma. The sample taken for sequencing was PBMCs. CDR3 DNA: TGTGCCAGCAGTTTGGACAGTGGTAGCAATCAGCCCCAGCATTTT. Translation gives CASSLDSGSNQPQHF.